This T cell receptor (beta chain) stems from a study of CD8 T cells in Susac syndrome. Overall study results and limits: The study recognized that its TCR sequencing and HLA analysis covered a relatively small number of individuals.

Random hexamers served to reverse transcribe roughly 0.45 to 1 ug RNA. TCRdb re-called the immunoSEQ multiplex PCR reads through MiXCR, storing one row per CDR3 protein. The sample lists about 430,000 distinct CDR3 sequences; more than 80% were seen once. The multiple sclerosis controls were treatment-naive patients affected by stable or active relapsing-remitting disease. TEMRA cells were FACS-enriched, with CD8+ and CD4+ T cells isolated negatively. V dropped 5 bases and J dropped 2; count of bases not matched to a gene: 5. Germline V lookup: CDR1 DFQATT, CDR2 SNEGSKA (reference sequence). The CDR3 totals 14 residues. For this clonotype: Antigen: not known.

This sequence originates from a human donor with multiple sclerosis. The genes are TRBV20-1 and TRBJ2-1, with 8 bases aligning to TRBD2. Sample: CD8+ T cells from PBMCs. The CDR3: CSAGSGSTYNEQFF. For the CDR3, the DNA is TGCAGTGCTGGGAGCGGGAGTACCTACAATGAGCAGTTCTTC.